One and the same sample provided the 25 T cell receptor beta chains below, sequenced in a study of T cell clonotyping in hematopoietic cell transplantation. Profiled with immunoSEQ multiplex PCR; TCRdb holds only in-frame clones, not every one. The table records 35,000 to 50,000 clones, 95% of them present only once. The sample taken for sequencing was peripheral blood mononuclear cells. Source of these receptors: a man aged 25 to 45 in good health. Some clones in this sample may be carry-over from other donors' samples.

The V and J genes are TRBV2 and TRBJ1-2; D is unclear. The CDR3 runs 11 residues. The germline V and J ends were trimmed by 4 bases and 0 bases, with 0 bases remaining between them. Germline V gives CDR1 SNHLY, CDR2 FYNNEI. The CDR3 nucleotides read TGTGCCAGCAGTGCTAACTATGGCTACACCTTC. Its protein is CASSANYGYTF.

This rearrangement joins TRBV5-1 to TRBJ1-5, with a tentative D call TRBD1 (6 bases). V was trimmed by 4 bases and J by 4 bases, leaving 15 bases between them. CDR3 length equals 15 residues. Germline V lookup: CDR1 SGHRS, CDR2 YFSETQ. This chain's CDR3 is CASSLLGAENQPQHF. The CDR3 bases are TGCGCCAGCAGCCTCTTGGGGGCAGAGAATCAGCCCCAGCATTTT.

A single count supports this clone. CDR3 region: CASRPGLAEFEQYF. The DNA for the CDR3 is TGTGCCAGTAGGCCGGGACTAGCGGAATTCGAGCAGTACTTC. The V and J genes are TRBV19 and TRBJ2-7; 11 nucleotides agree with TRBD2. The germline CDR1 and CDR2 sequences are LNHDA and SQIVND (reference sequence). CDR3 length equals 14 residues. With V trimmed by 6 bases and J by 6 bases, 7 bases remained unmatched. The variable domain in full, with the rest retrieved from reference TRBV19 and TRBJ2-7, is DGGITQSPKYLFRKEGQNVTLSCEQNLNHDAMYWYRQDPGQGLRLIYYSQIVNDFQKGDIAEGYSVSREKKESFPLTVTSAQKNPTAFYLCASRPGLAEFEQYFGPGTRLTVT.

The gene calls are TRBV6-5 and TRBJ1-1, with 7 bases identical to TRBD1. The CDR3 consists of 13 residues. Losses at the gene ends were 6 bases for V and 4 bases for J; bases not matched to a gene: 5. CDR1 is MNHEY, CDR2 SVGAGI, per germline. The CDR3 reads CASRQGPATEAFF. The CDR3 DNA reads TGTGCCAGCAGACAGGGGCCCGCCACTGAAGCTTTCTTT.

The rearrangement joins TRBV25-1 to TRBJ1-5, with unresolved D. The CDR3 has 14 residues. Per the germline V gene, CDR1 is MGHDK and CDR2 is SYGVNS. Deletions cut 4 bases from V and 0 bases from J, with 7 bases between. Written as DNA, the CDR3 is TGTGCCAGCAGTGGGCGGACTAGCAATCAGCCCCAGCATTTT. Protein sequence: CASSGRTSNQPQHF.

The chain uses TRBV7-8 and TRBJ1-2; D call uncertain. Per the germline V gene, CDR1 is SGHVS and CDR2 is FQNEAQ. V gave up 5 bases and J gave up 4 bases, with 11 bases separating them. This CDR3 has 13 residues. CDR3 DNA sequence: TGTGCCAGCAGCAGGCGGGGAAGCTATGGCTACACCTTC. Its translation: CASSRRGSYGYTF.

CDR3 residues: CASSLSGRVNEKLFF. The CDR3 nucleotides read TGTGCCAGCAGTTTATCCGGCAGGGTGAATGAAAAACTGTTTTTT. This rearrangement joins TRBV27 to TRBJ1-4; D perhaps matches TRBD1 (5 bases). CDR1 MNHEY and CDR2 SMNVEV come from the germline V gene (reference sequence). Trimming took off 0 bases at V and 5 bases at J, with 10 bases between the two ends. This CDR3 region has 15 residues.

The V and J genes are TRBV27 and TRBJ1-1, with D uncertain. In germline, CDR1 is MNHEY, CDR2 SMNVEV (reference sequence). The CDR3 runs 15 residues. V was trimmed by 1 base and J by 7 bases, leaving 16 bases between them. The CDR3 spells CASSLFAQPAGEAFF. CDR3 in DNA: TGTGCCAGCAGTTTATTCGCCCAACCCGCGGGTGAAGCTTTCTTT.

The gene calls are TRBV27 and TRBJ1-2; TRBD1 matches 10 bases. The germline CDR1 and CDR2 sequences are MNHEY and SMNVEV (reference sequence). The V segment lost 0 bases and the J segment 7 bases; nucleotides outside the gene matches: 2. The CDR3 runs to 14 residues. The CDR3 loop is CASSLSWDRGGYTF. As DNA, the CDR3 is TGTGCCAGCAGTTTATCCTGGGACAGGGGTGGCTACACCTTC.

Written as DNA, the CDR3 is TGCGCCAGCAGTCATAGACAAGAGACCCAGTACTTC. It is translated as CASSHRQETQYF. The rearrangement joins TRBV5-1 to TRBJ2-5, with unresolved D. The ends were cut back, 5 bases at V and 2 bases at J, with 7 bases in the middle. CDR3 length: 12 amino acids. Germline V gene data show CDR1 as SGHRS and CDR2 as YFSETQ.

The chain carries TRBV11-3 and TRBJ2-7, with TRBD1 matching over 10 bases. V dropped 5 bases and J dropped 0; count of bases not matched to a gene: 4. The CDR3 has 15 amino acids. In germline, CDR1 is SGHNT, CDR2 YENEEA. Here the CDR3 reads CASSRTGGSSYEQYF. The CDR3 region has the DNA TGTGCCAGCAGCCGGACAGGGGGGAGCTCCTACGAGCAGTACTTC.

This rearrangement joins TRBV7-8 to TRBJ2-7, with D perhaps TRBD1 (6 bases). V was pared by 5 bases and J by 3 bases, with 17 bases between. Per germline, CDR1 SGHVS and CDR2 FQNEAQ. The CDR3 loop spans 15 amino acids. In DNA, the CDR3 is TGTGCCAGCAGCATAAACAGGGTGAAGAGCTACGAGCAGTACTTC. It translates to CASSINRVKSYEQYF.

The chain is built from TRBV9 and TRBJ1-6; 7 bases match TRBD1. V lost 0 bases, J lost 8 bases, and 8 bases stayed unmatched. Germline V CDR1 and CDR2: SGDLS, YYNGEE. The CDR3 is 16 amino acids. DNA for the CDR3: TGTGCCAGCAGCGTAGCCGGGACAGTCCTCCATTCACCCCTCCACTTT. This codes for CASSVAGTVLHSPLHF. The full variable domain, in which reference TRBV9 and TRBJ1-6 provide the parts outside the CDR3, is DSGVTQTPKHLITATGQRVTLRCSPRSGDLSVYWYQQSLDQGLQFLIQYYNGEERAKGNILERFSAQQFPDLHSELNLSSLELGDSALYFCASSVAGTVLHSPLHFGNGTRLTVT.

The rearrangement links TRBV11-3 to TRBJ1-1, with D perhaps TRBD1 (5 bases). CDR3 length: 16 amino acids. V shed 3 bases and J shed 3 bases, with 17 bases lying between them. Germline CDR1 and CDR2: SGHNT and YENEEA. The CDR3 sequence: CASSLKRRGHHTEAFF. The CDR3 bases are TGTGCCAGCAGCTTGAAGAGGCGGGGCCACCACACTGAAGCTTTCTTT.

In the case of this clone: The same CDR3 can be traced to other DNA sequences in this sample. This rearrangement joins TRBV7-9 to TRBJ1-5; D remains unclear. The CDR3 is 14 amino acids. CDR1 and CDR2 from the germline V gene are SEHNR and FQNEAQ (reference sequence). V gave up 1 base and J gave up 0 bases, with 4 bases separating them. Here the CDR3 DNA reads TGTGCCAGCAGCTTAGGGAATAGCAATCAGCCCCAGCATTTT. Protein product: CASSLGNSNQPQHF.

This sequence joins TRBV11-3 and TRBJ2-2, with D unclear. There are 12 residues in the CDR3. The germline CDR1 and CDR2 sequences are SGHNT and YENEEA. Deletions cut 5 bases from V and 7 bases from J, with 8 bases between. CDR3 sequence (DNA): TGTGCCAGCAGCCAGCCCAGCGGGGAGCTGTTTTTT. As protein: CASSQPSGELFF.

CDR3: CASSERLAEIYGYTF. The CDR3 coding sequence is TGTGCCAGCAGTGAAAGGTTGGCAGAGATATATGGCTACACCTTC. The chain joins TRBV2 to TRBJ1-2; D is unclear. Looked up from germline, CDR1 is SNHLY and CDR2 is FYNNEI. Deletions cut 2 bases from V and 5 bases from J, with 15 bases between. The CDR3 runs to 15 residues.

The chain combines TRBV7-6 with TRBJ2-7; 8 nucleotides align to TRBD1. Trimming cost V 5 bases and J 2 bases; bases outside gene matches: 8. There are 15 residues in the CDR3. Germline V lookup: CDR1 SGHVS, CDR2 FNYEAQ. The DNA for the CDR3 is TGTGCCAGCAGCGAGGGACAGGCTAGGGCCTACGAGCAGTACTTC. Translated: CASSEGQARAYEQYF. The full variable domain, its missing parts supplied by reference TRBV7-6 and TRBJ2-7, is GAGVSQSPRYKVTKRGQDVALRCDPISGHVSLYWYRQALGQGPEFLTYFNYEAQQDKSGLPNDRFSAERPEGSISTLTIQRTEQRDSAMYRCASSEGQARAYEQYFGPGTRLTVT.

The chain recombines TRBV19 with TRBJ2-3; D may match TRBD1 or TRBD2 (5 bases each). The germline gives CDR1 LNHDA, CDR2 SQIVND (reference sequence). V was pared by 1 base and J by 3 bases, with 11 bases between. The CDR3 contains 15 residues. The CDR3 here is CASSIAPGPTDTQYF. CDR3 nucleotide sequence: TGTGCCAGTAGTATAGCCCCGGGACCTACAGATACGCAGTATTTT.

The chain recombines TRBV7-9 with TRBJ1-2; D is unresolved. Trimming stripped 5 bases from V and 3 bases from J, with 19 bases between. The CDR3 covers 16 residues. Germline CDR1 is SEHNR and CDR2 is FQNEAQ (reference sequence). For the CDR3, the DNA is TGTGCCAGCAGCGGCACGGTTGGGCGGGAAGACTATGGCTACACCTTC. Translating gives CASSGTVGREDYGYTF.

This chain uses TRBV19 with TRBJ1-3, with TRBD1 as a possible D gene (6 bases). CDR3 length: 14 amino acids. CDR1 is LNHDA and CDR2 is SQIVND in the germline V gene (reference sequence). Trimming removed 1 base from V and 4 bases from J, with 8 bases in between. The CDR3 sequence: CASSIAGDGNTIYF. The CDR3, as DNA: TGTGCCAGTAGTATAGCAGGGGACGGAAACACCATATATTTT. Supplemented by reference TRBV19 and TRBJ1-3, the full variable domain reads DGGITQSPKYLFRKEGQNVTLSCEQNLNHDAMYWYRQDPGQGLRLIYYSQIVNDFQKGDIAEGYSVSREKKESFPLTVTSAQKNPTAFYLCASSIAGDGNTIYFGEGSWLTVV.

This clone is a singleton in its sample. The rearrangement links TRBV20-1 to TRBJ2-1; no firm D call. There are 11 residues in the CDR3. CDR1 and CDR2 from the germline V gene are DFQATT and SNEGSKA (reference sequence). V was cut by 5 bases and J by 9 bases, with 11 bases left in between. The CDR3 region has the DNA TGCAGTGCTCCTGTCGTTGGTGAGCAGTTCTTC. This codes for CSAPVVGEQFF.

The CDR3 region has the DNA TGTGCCAGCAGTCTCCTGACAGTTAGCAATCAGCCCCAGCATTTT. It yields the protein CASSLLTVSNQPQHF. This chain connects TRBV28 to TRBJ1-5; D might be TRBD1 (5 bases). This CDR3 contains 15 residues. V was pared by 5 bases and J by 0 bases, with 11 bases between. Looked up from germline, CDR1 is MDHEN and CDR2 is SYDVKM.

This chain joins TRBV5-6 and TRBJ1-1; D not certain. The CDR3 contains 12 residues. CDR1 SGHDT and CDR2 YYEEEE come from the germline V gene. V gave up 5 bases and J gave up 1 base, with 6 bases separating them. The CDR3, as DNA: TGTGCCAGCAGTCCATGGAACACTGAAGCTTTCTTT. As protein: CASSPWNTEAFF. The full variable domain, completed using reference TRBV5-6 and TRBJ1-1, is DAGVTQSPTHLIKTRGQQVTLRCSPKSGHDTVSWYQQALGQGPQFIFQYYEEEERQRGNFPDRFSGHQFPNYSSELNVNALLLGDSALYLCASSPWNTEAFFGQGTRLTVV.

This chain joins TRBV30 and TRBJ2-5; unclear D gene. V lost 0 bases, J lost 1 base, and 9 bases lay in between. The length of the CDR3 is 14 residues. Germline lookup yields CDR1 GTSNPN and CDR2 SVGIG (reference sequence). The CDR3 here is CAWSVGRLQETQYF. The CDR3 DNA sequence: TGTGCCTGGAGTGTTGGCAGGCTCCAAGAGACCCAGTACTTC.